These 26 T cell receptor beta chains came from one sample sequenced in a study of cytomegalovirus exposure and HLA in healthy donors. This PCR relied on a set of 60 Vbeta primers and 13 Jbeta primers. The table came from immunoSEQ multiplex PCR; TCRdb's copy has only in-frame clones and leaves some out. The table lists about 160,000 clones, 86% of them singletons. Sequenced: PBMCs. Receptors were obtained from a young woman in good health and CMV-seronegative.

The rearrangement joins TRBV4-2 to TRBJ2-5, with 9 positions matching TRBD2. The V gene's germline CDR1 is LGHNA and CDR2 YNFKEQ. The CDR3 length is 17 residues. V lost 0 bases, J lost 4 bases, and 9 bases stayed unmatched. As DNA, the CDR3 is TGTGCCAGCAGCCAAGAAAATTTGCGGGGGGGCCGAGAGACCCAGTACTTC. Protein: CASSQENLRGGRETQYF.

The chain carries TRBV6-1 and TRBJ1-2; D is ambiguous. From germline, CDR1 is MNHNS and CDR2 SASEGT. The CDR3 is made up of 12 amino acids. Deletions cut 2 bases from V and 7 bases from J, with 8 bases between. The CDR3 region is CASSETESGYTF. The CDR3, as DNA: TGTGCCAGCAGTGAAACAGAATCTGGCTACACCTTC.

The J gene is TRBJ2-1, the V gene TRBV19; 10 nucleotides align to TRBD1. The junction had 1 base not matched to a gene; V was cut back by 5 bases and J by 6 bases. Germline CDR1 LNHDA, CDR2 SQIVND (reference sequence). The CDR3 has 13 residues. The CDR3 protein is CASSRQGANEQFF. In DNA form, the CDR3 reads TGTGCCAGTAGTCGACAGGGGGCCAATGAGCAGTTCTTC.

The chain recombines TRBV9 with TRBJ1-2; D is uncertain. V lost 0 bases, J lost 8 bases, and 11 bases lay in between. This CDR3 comprises 13 residues. Germline CDR1 SGDLS, CDR2 YYNGEE. As DNA, the CDR3 is TGTGCCAGCAGCGTAGACAACGTCGGGGGCTACACCTTC. Amino acids: CASSVDNVGGYTF.

This clone appeared a single time. V gene TRBV7-2 combines with J gene TRBJ2-3; D is unresolved. Trimming removed 5 bases at V and 4 bases at J, with 10 bases between. The CDR3 is 13 amino acids. Germline V gene sequence: CDR1 SGHTA, CDR2 FQGNSA. The CDR3 here is CASSPPGADTQYF. In nucleotides, the CDR3 is TGTGCCAGCAGCCCTCCGGGTGCAGATACGCAGTATTTT.

The gene calls are TRBV6-5 and TRBJ2-2; the D gene is possibly TRBD1 (6 bases). V was pared by 2 bases and J by 8 bases, with 15 bases between. The CDR3 contains 15 residues. Germline V CDR1 and CDR2: MNHEY, SVGAGI. CDR3 bases: TGTGCCAGCAGTTACCTTCAGGGGACCCAGGGGGAGCTGTTTTTT. Translation gives CASSYLQGTQGELFF.

The J gene is TRBJ2-5, the V gene TRBV28, with D tentatively TRBD2 (6 bases). V lost 5 bases to trimming and J lost 5 bases, with 27 bases between them. CDR1 is MDHEN, CDR2 SYDVKM, per germline. The CDR3 runs 18 residues. CDR3 residues: CASSPGSAQGGRAETQYF. CDR3 DNA sequence: TGTGCCAGCAGTCCGGGTTCGGCGCAGGGAGGTAGGGCGGAGACCCAGTACTTC.

The rearrangement joins TRBV2 to TRBJ1-2, with 8 bases aligning to TRBD1. Germline assignment: CDR1 SNHLY and CDR2 FYNNEI. With 0 bases clipped from V and 4 bases from J, the junction kept 1 base outside the gene matches. CDR3 length: 14 amino acids. The CDR3: CASSEATGAYGYTF. The CDR3 bases are TGTGCCAGCAGTGAAGCGACAGGGGCCTATGGCTACACCTTC.

This clone was observed a single time. This sequence joins TRBV19 and TRBJ1-1; 10 nucleotides agree with TRBD1. V shed 3 bases and J 8 bases; nucleotides not matched to a gene: 12. CDR1 is LNHDA and CDR2 is SQIVND in the germline V gene (reference sequence). The CDR3 is 16 residues long. The CDR3: CASSIGSGQGTYEAFF. As DNA, the CDR3 is TGTGCCAGTAGTATCGGATCGGGACAGGGGACCTACGAAGCTTTCTTT. Using reference TRBV19 and TRBJ1-1 for the parts outside the CDR3, the full variable domain is DGGITQSPKYLFRKEGQNVTLSCEQNLNHDAMYWYRQDPGQGLRLIYYSQIVNDFQKGDIAEGYSVSREKKESFPLTVTSAQKNPTAFYLCASSIGSGQGTYEAFFGQGTRLTVV.

This clone was counted between two and nine times. This sequence joins TRBV5-6 and TRBJ2-1; possible D gene TRBD2, 6 bases. This CDR3 spans 14 amino acids. The V end was cut by 4 bases, the J end by 4 bases, with 12 bases between. CDR1 is SGHDT and CDR2 is YYEEEE in the germline V gene. The CDR3 nucleotides read TGTGCCAGCAGCCCGGGACTTGATTACAATGAGCAGTTCTTC. Translating gives CASSPGLDYNEQFF.

V and J are TRBV19 and TRBJ1-5; 7 bases map to TRBD1. Germline V lookup: CDR1 LNHDA, CDR2 SQIVND (reference sequence). The CDR3 consists of 16 residues. The ends lost 6 bases at V and 1 base at J; junction bases unmatched: 9. CDR3 residues: CASSLRGLRSNQPQHF. The CDR3, as DNA: TGTGCCAGTAGCTTAAGGGGGCTTAGAAGCAATCAGCCCCAGCATTTT.

The chain joins TRBV29-1 to TRBJ1-2; D might be TRBD1 (5 bases). Germline V gene data show CDR1 as SQVTM and CDR2 as ANQGSEA. The CDR3 covers 12 residues. V gave up 4 bases and J gave up 4 bases, with 10 bases separating them. CDR3 amino acids: CSVGSGFYGYTF. The DNA for the CDR3 is TGCAGCGTTGGTTCAGGGTTCTATGGCTACACCTTC.

The V and J genes are TRBV4-1 and TRBJ2-3; no reliable D call. The CDR3 extends over 15 amino acids. CDR1 and CDR2 from the germline V gene are MGHRA and YSYEKL. V was pared by 0 bases and J by 4 bases, with 11 bases between. Written as DNA, the CDR3 is TGCGCCAGCAGCCAAGATTCGAGGTGGGCAGATACGCAGTATTTT. It codes for CASSQDSRWADTQYF.

The chain links TRBV7-9 to TRBJ1-2; D is perhaps TRBD1 (6 bases). The V gene lost 5 bases and the J gene lost 7 bases, with 23 bases spanning the gap. The CDR3 sequence is 16 residues long. CDR1 and CDR2 from the germline V gene are SEHNR and FQNEAQ (reference sequence). CDR3 DNA: TGTGCCAGCAGCGCGGAACAGGGTTACTCTATGGGTGGCTACACCTTC. This encodes CASSAEQGYSMGGYTF.

V is TRBV15 and J is TRBJ1-3; no clear D gene. Germline lookup yields CDR1 LNHNV and CDR2 YYDKDF (reference sequence). V was cut by 3 bases and J by 0 bases, with 9 bases left in between. This CDR3 is built from 15 residues. The CDR3 bases are TGTGCCACCAGCAGGACGACTGCCTCTGGAAACACCATATATTTT. It translates to CATSRTTASGNTIYF.

V is TRBV19 and J is TRBJ2-7; possible D gene TRBD1, 6 bases. There are 12 residues in the CDR3. The V gene's germline CDR1 is LNHDA and CDR2 SQIVND (reference sequence). V lost 5 bases to trimming and J lost 5 bases, with 10 bases between them. CDR3 in amino acids: CASSEGGDEQYF. In nucleotides, the CDR3 is TGTGCCAGTAGTGAAGGGGGTGACGAGCAGTACTTC.

The chain uses TRBV28 and TRBJ1-3; D is unclear. The CDR3 consists of 17 residues. CDR1 MDHEN and CDR2 SYDVKM come from the germline V gene. With 5 bases removed from V and 0 bases from J, the gap between germline ends came to 17 bases. CDR3 loop: CASSPITTSPSGNTIYF. CDR3 DNA sequence: TGTGCCAGCAGTCCTATAACGACAAGCCCCTCTGGAAACACCATATATTTT. The full variable domain, completed using reference TRBV28 and TRBJ1-3, is DVKVTQSSRYLVKRTGEKVFLECVQDMDHENMFWYRQDPGLGLRLIYFSYDVKMKEKGDIPEGYSVSREKKERFSLILESASTNQTSMYLCASSPITTSPSGNTIYFGEGSWLTVV.

V gene TRBV5-1 combines with J gene TRBJ2-5; D unclear. The V end was cut by 2 bases, the J end by 2 bases, with 13 bases between. CDR1 is SGHRS and CDR2 is YFSETQ in the germline V gene. The CDR3 runs 15 residues. CDR3 in amino acids: CASSFGDRRQETQYF. The CDR3 nucleotides read TGCGCCAGCAGCTTCGGAGATAGGAGACAAGAGACCCAGTACTTC.

V is TRBV5-1 and J is TRBJ2-5; TRBD2 agrees at 8 bases. The better agreement between TRBJ2-7 and the DNA end casts doubt on the J call. Germline loops: CDR1 SGHRS, CDR2 YFSETQ. This CDR3 is built from 15 residues. CDR3 sequence: CASSLVGLATYEQYF. The CDR3 DNA follows: TGCGCCAGCAGCTTGGTCGGACTAGCCACCTACGAGCAGTACTTC.

J is TRBJ2-2 and V is TRBV4-2; weak D call: TRBD1 (6 bases). V was clipped by 5 bases and J by 7 bases, with 14 bases between them. CDR1 and CDR2 (germline): LGHNA, YNFKEQ. This CDR3 spans 14 amino acids. Here the CDR3 reads CASSLSLGGGELFF. The CDR3 nucleotides read TGTGCCAGCAGCTTGTCATTAGGGGGCGGGGAGCTGTTTTTT.

The chain combines TRBV4-1 with TRBJ2-4, with D perhaps matching TRBD2 (5 bases). V shed 6 bases and J shed 8 bases, with 17 bases lying between them. Germline loops: CDR1 MGHRA, CDR2 YSYEKL. CDR3 length: 14 residues. The CDR3 here is CASSHGIWGDIQYF. CDR3 bases: TGCGCCAGCAGTCATGGGATTTGGGGAGACATTCAGTACTTC.

The chain joins TRBV10-3 to TRBJ2-4; 14 bases line up with TRBD2. CDR3 size: 14 residues. V was clipped by 10 bases and J by 5 bases; unmatched bases: 4. CDR1 is ENHRY and CDR2 is SYGVKD in the germline V gene. The CDR3 reads CATGLAGGQNIQYF. The CDR3 nucleotides are TGTGCCACCGGACTAGCGGGGGGCCAAAACATTCAGTACTTC.

The chain combines TRBV30 with TRBJ2-1; no reliable D call. The CDR3 totals 11 residues. Trimming pared 0 bases from V and 7 bases from J, leaving 4 bases between. The germline V gene has CDR1 GTSNPN and CDR2 SVGIG (reference sequence). The CDR3 coding sequence is TGTGCCTGGAGTGTACGGAATGAGCAGTTCTTC. This sequence encodes CAWSVRNEQFF.

The chain links TRBV7-6 to TRBJ2-1, with TRBD2 as a possible D gene (6 bases). In germline, CDR1 is SGHVS, CDR2 FNYEAQ. CDR3 length: 15 residues. Trimming stripped 5 bases from V and 3 bases from J, with 14 bases between. CDR3 coding DNA: TGTGCCAGCAGCGCCCGGGACTCCTACTACAATGAGCAGTTCTTC. This translates into CASSARDSYYNEQFF.

Remarks on this clone: Other DNA sequences within the sample encode an identical CDR3. The chain is built from TRBV30 and TRBJ1-2, with D possibly being TRBD1 (6 bases). Trimming removed 0 bases from V and 8 bases from J, with 10 bases in between. The CDR3 covers 12 residues. CDR1 is GTSNPN and CDR2 is SVGIG in the germline V gene (reference sequence). The CDR3 DNA follows: TGTGCCTGGAGTGTACAGGGTGGAGGCTACACCTTC. Amino acid sequence: CAWSVQGGGYTF.

V gene TRBV2 combines with J gene TRBJ2-5; 13 nucleotides line up with TRBD2. The CDR3 contains 15 residues. V lost 5 bases and J lost 2; bases outside the gene matches: 2. Germline V gene data show CDR1 as SNHLY and CDR2 as FYNNEI. The CDR3 here is CASSQTSGRQETQYF. CDR3 sequence (DNA): TGTGCCAGCAGTCAGACTAGCGGGAGGCAAGAGACCCAGTACTTC.